Sequencing of this TCR beta chain was carried out in a study of cytomegalovirus exposure and HLA in healthy donors. Study results and limitations: Rare TCR sequences dominated, though some public TCRs recurred in many donors.

On this clone itself: Its antigen is undetermined.

The length of the CDR3 is 15 residues. Trimming took 2 bases from V and 7 from J; bases not matched to a gene: 3. Germline V gene data show CDR1 as SGHRS and CDR2 as YFSETQ. TCRdb's copy holds only in-frame clones and misses some; the assay was immunoSEQ multiplex PCR. The data show more than 110,000 clones, 80% to 90% seen once. Material: PBMCs. This clonotype was obtained from a woman aged 30 to 39 in good health and CMV-seronegative. The chain couples TRBV5-1 to TRBJ1-6; TRBD1 matches 10 bases. CDR3 bases: TGCGCCAGCAGCTTCGGGGACAGGGGAAATTCACCCCTCCACTTT. Amino acids: CASSFGDRGNSPLHF.